These 31 T cell receptor beta chains were all obtained from the same sample, sequenced in a study of response to subunit inactivated influenza vaccine. TCRdb re-called the RT-PCR reads through MiXCR, storing one row per CDR3 protein. The top ten hold around 6.5% of the sample, which has hundreds of thousands of distinct CDR3 sequences, approximately 14% seen once. Sample: PBMCs from blood, taken roughly 15 days before vaccination. These receptors all come from a man in his forties or fifties who received an inactivated influenza vaccine.

The chain carries TRBV5-1 and TRBJ2-7; a weak D match, TRBD1 (5 bases). Deletions cut 4 bases from V and 3 bases from J, with 14 bases between. Germline V gene data show CDR1 as SGHRS and CDR2 as YFSETQ. This CDR3 spans 14 amino acids. CDR3 nucleotides: TGCGCCAGCAGCGTGGAAGTGACAGACTACGAGCAGTACTTC. Protein: CASSVEVTDYEQYF.

This chain connects TRBV20-1 to TRBJ2-7; D perhaps matches TRBD2 (5 bases). The CDR3 extends over 14 amino acids. The V end lost 1 base, the J end lost 6 bases, and 16 bases lay between the germline ends. CDR1 and CDR2 (germline): DFQATT, SNEGSKA (reference sequence). The CDR3 reads CSARGLEVFVEQYF. The DNA for the CDR3 is TGCAGTGCTAGAGGGTTGGAGGTTTTTGTCGAGCAGTACTTC.

The rearrangement links TRBV4-2 to TRBJ1-3; no clear D gene. The V end was cut by 0 bases, the J end by 0 bases, with 9 bases between. This CDR3 is built from 16 residues. Germline V gives CDR1 LGHNA, CDR2 YNFKEQ. CDR3 amino acids: CASSQDRGISGNTIYF. The CDR3 nucleotides are TGTGCCAGCAGCCAAGATCGGGGAATCTCTGGAAACACCATATATTTT.

CDR3 sequence: CASSQARRVIVGNTIYF. The CDR3 DNA reads TGTGCCAGCAGCCAAGCCCGTCGGGTCATTGTTGGAAACACCATATATTTT. The chain employs TRBV14 and TRBJ1-3; D unclear. V was pared by 1 base and J by 3 bases, with 16 bases between. Germline V CDR1 and CDR2: SGHDN, FVKESK. The CDR3 runs 17 residues.

Ten or more counts support this clonotype. The chain combines TRBV20-1 with TRBJ1-5, with TRBD1 as a possible D gene (5 bases). CDR1 is DFQATT, CDR2 SNEGSKA, per germline (reference sequence). The V end was cut by 5 bases, the J end by 0 bases, with 20 bases between. The CDR3 loop spans 17 amino acids. The DNA of the CDR3 is TGCAGTGCTCCCAGAGTGGGGACGGCCTATAGCAATCAGCCCCAGCATTTT. Protein sequence: CSAPRVGTAYSNQPQHF.

This chain links TRBV15 with TRBJ2-2, with a weak D call TRBD2 (6 bases). The length of the CDR3 is 14 residues. The V gene's germline CDR1 is LNHNV and CDR2 YYDKDF (reference sequence). Trimming took off 7 bases at V and 5 bases at J, with 14 bases between the two ends. CDR3 protein: CATTGGWITGELFF. CDR3 sequence (DNA): TGTGCCACCACTGGAGGGTGGATTACCGGGGAGCTGTTTTTT.

This clonotype was picked up a small number of times. The V and J genes are TRBV5-6 and TRBJ2-5; unclear D gene. CDR1 SGHDT and CDR2 YYEEEE come from the germline V gene. The CDR3 is 13 amino acids. The V end lost 0 bases, the J end lost 2 bases, and 5 bases lay between the germline ends. The CDR3 DNA sequence: TGTGCCAGCAGCTTGGTGCAGCAAGAGACCCAGTACTTC. The encoded protein is CASSLVQQETQYF.

This chain links TRBV6-1 with TRBJ2-1, with D maybe TRBD1 (6 bases). This CDR3 contains 13 residues. Germline V CDR1 and CDR2: MNHNS, SASEGT. The V end was cut by 6 bases, the J end by 7 bases, with 13 bases between. CDR3 DNA sequence: TGTGCCAGCAGCATGGGGGCAGGGAATGAGCAGTTCTTC. Protein product: CASSMGAGNEQFF.

The gene calls are TRBV7-2 and TRBJ1-4; D may be TRBD1 (6 bases). CDR3 length: 14 residues. Germline CDR1 reads SGHTA; CDR2 reads FQGNSA. Trimming stripped 7 bases from V and 5 bases from J, with 14 bases between. CDR3 protein: CASTPDRINEKLFF. DNA for the CDR3: TGTGCCAGCACCCCCGACAGGATCAATGAAAAACTGTTTTTT. Full variable domain (rest looked up from reference TRBV7-2 and TRBJ1-4): GAGVSQSPSNKVTEKGKDVELRCDPISGHTALYWYRQSLGQGLEFLIYFQGNSAPDKSGLPSDRFSAERTGGSVSTLTIQRTQQEDSAVYLCASTPDRINEKLFFGSGTQLSVL.

The table lists this clonotype with a few counts. V usage is TRBV4-3 and J usage is TRBJ2-5; maybe TRBD1 (5 bases). V was clipped by 0 bases and J by 7 bases, with 9 bases between them. The germline V gene has CDR1 LGHNA and CDR2 YSLEER. The CDR3 runs 13 residues. CDR3: CASSQDGQGTQYF. DNA for the CDR3: TGCGCCAGCAGCCAAGATGGGCAGGGGACCCAGTACTTC.

The chain has TRBV5-1 and TRBJ2-1; 7 nucleotides line up with TRBD1. The CDR3 sequence is 14 residues long. Germline assignment: CDR1 SGHRS and CDR2 YFSETQ. Unmatched junction bases numbered 4, after V lost 4 bases and J lost 3 bases. The CDR3 DNA follows: TGCGCCAGCAGCACCGGGACAGTCTACAATGAGCAGTTCTTC. Its protein is CASSTGTVYNEQFF.

CDR3 sequence reads: CASSYGTAEQFF. CDR3 coding DNA: TGTGCCAGCAGTTACGGGACAGCCGAGCAGTTCTTC. J is TRBJ2-1 and V is TRBV6-5, with TRBD1 matching 7 bases. The V and J ends lost 2 bases and 10 bases, in that order; junction bases with no gene match: 2. The CDR3 runs to 12 residues. Germline assignment: CDR1 MNHEY and CDR2 SVGAGI.

The chain recombines TRBV7-9 with TRBJ2-7; D is perhaps TRBD1 (5 bases). The CDR3 spans 13 residues. V lost 3 bases to trimming and J lost 3 bases, with 9 bases between them. CDR1 and CDR2 from the germline V gene are SEHNR and FQNEAQ (reference sequence). CDR3 loop: CASSFKGYYEQYF. The DNA for the CDR3 is TGTGCCAGCAGCTTTAAGGGGTACTACGAGCAGTACTTC.

In this sample, this clonotype turned up a few times. This chain uses TRBV6-4 with TRBJ2-1; unclear D gene. There are 12 residues in the CDR3. Trimming cost V 8 bases and J 7 bases, with 12 bases left between them. Germline CDR1 MRHNA, CDR2 SNTAGT. CDR3 residues: CASGRRGNEQFF. The CDR3 nucleotides are TGTGCCAGCGGGCGCCGTGGGAATGAGCAGTTCTTC.

The chain combines TRBV5-1 with TRBJ2-7; possibly TRBD1 for D (5 bases). CDR1 SGHRS and CDR2 YFSETQ come from the germline V gene. This CDR3 is built from 15 residues. V was cut by 4 bases and J by 0 bases, with 14 bases left in between. The chain's CDR3 is CASSQSGHSSYEQYF. The CDR3 DNA follows: TGCGCCAGCAGCCAATCTGGACACAGCTCCTACGAGCAGTACTTC. Full variable domain (remainder filled in from reference TRBV5-1 and TRBJ2-7): KAGVTQTPRYLIKTRGQQVTLSCSPISGHRSVSWYQQTPGQGLQFLFEYFSETQRNKGNFPGRFSGRQFSNSRSEMNVSTLELGDSALYLCASSQSGHSSYEQYFGPGTRLTVT.

Many counts were recorded for this clonotype. The chain combines TRBV20-1 with TRBJ1-2; TRBD1 matches at 9 bases. Trimming took 3 bases from V and 2 from J; bases not matched to a gene: 10. This CDR3 is built from 16 residues. Germline loops: CDR1 DFQATT, CDR2 SNEGSKA (reference sequence). In DNA form, the CDR3 reads TGCAGTGCTAGGGTCTACAGGGGGCATATCAACTATGGCTACACCTTC. Translating gives CSARVYRGHINYGYTF.

V is TRBV4-1 and J is TRBJ1-2, with TRBD1 matching over 8 bases. V lost 0 bases and J lost 3; bases outside the gene matches: 6. There are 16 residues in the CDR3. From germline, CDR1 is MGHRA and CDR2 YSYEKL. CDR3 sequence (DNA): TGCGCCAGCAGCCAAGAGGGGGGACAGGCCCACTATGGCTACACCTTC. Protein product: CASSQEGGQAHYGYTF.

This clonotype was observed a handful of times. The chain combines TRBV4-2 with TRBJ2-7; no firm D call. This CDR3 is 13 amino acids long. V was trimmed by 0 bases and J by 3 bases, leaving 6 bases between them. Germline CDR1 LGHNA, CDR2 YNFKEQ. Here the CDR3 DNA reads TGTGCCAGCAGCCAAGAGTGGAACTACGAGCAGTACTTC. Amino acid sequence: CASSQEWNYEQYF.

This clonotype was seen repeatedly, ten times or more. The V and J genes are TRBV6-1 and TRBJ2-7; D remains ambiguous. Germline V gives CDR1 MNHNS, CDR2 SASEGT. The CDR3 has 12 residues. The ends were cut back, 8 bases at V and 2 bases at J, with 10 bases in the middle. The CDR3 region has the DNA TGTGCCAGCTTGCGCCCTACCTACGAGCAGTACTTC. This translates into CASLRPTYEQYF.

The chain joins TRBV5-1 to TRBJ2-3; no clear D. CDR1 and CDR2 (germline): SGHRS, YFSETQ. The CDR3 contains 16 residues. The V gene lost 0 bases and the J gene lost 2 bases, with 13 bases spanning the gap. CDR3 nucleotide sequence: TGCGCCAGCAGCTTGGCCATCAGCTCGAACACAGATACGCAGTATTTT. As protein: CASSLAISSNTDTQYF.

V and J are TRBV10-3 and TRBJ2-1; 7 bases map to TRBD1. Unmatched junction bases numbered 2, after V lost 4 bases and J lost 8 bases. This CDR3 spans 12 amino acids. Per the germline V gene, CDR1 is ENHRY and CDR2 is SYGVKD. The CDR3 reads CAISGGGDEQFF. As DNA, the CDR3 is TGTGCCATCAGTGGAGGGGGCGATGAGCAGTTCTTC.

J is TRBJ2-7 and V is TRBV7-9; D remains unclear. CDR3 size: 15 residues. V was shortened by 5 bases and J by 0 bases, with 14 bases between the two germline ends. The germline V gene encodes CDR1 SEHNR and CDR2 FQNEAQ (reference sequence). CDR3 region: CASSTSQKNSYEQYF. In DNA form, the CDR3 reads TGTGCCAGCAGCACCTCACAGAAAAACTCCTACGAGCAGTACTTC.

The rearrangement uses TRBV10-3 and TRBJ2-5; 14 bases are a match to TRBD2. V shed 6 bases and J 5 bases; nucleotides not matched to a gene: 5. This CDR3 spans 15 amino acids. Per the germline V gene, CDR1 is ENHRY and CDR2 is SYGVKD. In DNA, the CDR3 is TGTGCCATCAGAAGGACTAGCGGGAGGAGGGAGACCCAGTACTTC. It translates to CAIRRTSGRRETQYF.

V and J are TRBV12-3 or TRBV12-4 and TRBJ2-3; 9 bases map to TRBD2. J gave up 2 bases and V 5 bases, and 8 bases lay outside the gene matches. The CDR3 is 16 amino acids. The DNA for the CDR3 is TGTGCCAGCAGTCCCGGGACTAGCAGATACACAGATACGCAGTATTTT. It codes for CASSPGTSRYTDTQYF.

This chain links TRBV7-2 with TRBJ2-1, with 12 bases aligning to TRBD2. The CDR3 runs 16 residues. CDR1 is SGHTA, CDR2 FQGNSA, per germline. The junction had 5 bases not matched to a gene; V was cut back by 2 bases and J by 6 bases. In DNA form, the CDR3 reads TGTGCCAGCAGCTTAAGGACTAGCGGGAAAGGCAATGAGCAGTTCTTC. Amino acid sequence: CASSLRTSGKGNEQFF.

The genes are TRBV6-1 and TRBJ2-3, with a weak D call TRBD2 (6 bases). Germline CDR1 reads MNHNS; CDR2 reads SASEGT. Trimming cost V 6 bases and J 0 bases, with 10 bases left between them. The CDR3 runs 14 residues. CDR3 in amino acids: CASRGTVSTDTQYF. In DNA form, the CDR3 reads TGTGCCAGCAGGGGGACTGTTAGCACAGATACGCAGTATTTT.

This clonotype was found a few times. The chain is built from TRBV13 and TRBJ1-6; a weak D match, TRBD1 (5 bases). The V end was cut by 8 bases, the J end by 6 bases, with 17 bases between. Germline V lookup: CDR1 PRHDT, CDR2 FYEKMQ (reference sequence). The CDR3 has 15 residues. The DNA of the CDR3 is TGTGCCAGCCGTACCGGGACGGTACCTAATTCACCCCTCCACTTT. Protein sequence: CASRTGTVPNSPLHF.

This clonotype was recorded many times. The chain uses TRBV20-1 and TRBJ1-2, with TRBD1 as a possible D gene (5 bases). Germline CDR1 and CDR2: DFQATT and SNEGSKA (reference sequence). This CDR3 contains 12 residues. The ends were cut back, 5 bases at V and 2 bases at J, with 9 bases in the middle. The CDR3 reads CSAGGSNYGYTF. The CDR3 nucleotides are TGCAGTGCTGGGGGGTCAAACTATGGCTACACCTTC.

This clonotype was seen only a few times. The V and J genes are TRBV12-3 or TRBV12-4 and TRBJ2-3; D may be TRBD1 or TRBD2 (5 bases each). Trimming stripped 3 bases from V and 4 bases from J, with 14 bases between. The CDR3 consists of 15 residues. The CDR3 reads CASSFSGTAADTQYF. The CDR3 region has the DNA TGTGCCAGCAGTTTTTCGGGGACGGCAGCAGATACGCAGTATTTT.

This clonotype was seen a handful of times. The chain joins TRBV10-3 to TRBJ2-1, with 7 bases matching TRBD1. The CDR3 runs 14 residues. Losses at the gene ends were 4 bases for V and 3 bases for J; bases not matched to a gene: 3. Germline V gives CDR1 ENHRY, CDR2 SYGVKD. The CDR3 loop reads CAISGQGYYNEQFF. Here the CDR3 DNA reads TGTGCCATCAGTGGACAGGGTTACTACAATGAGCAGTTCTTC.

In its sample, this clonotype was seen a few times. This rearrangement joins TRBV3-1 to TRBJ2-2, with no clear D. CDR3 length: 14 residues. The germline gives CDR1 LGHDT, CDR2 YNNKEL (reference sequence). V was pared by 1 base and J by 5 bases, with 8 bases between. This chain's CDR3 is CASSQGGWTGELFF. The CDR3 region has the DNA TGTGCCAGCAGCCAAGGGGGTTGGACCGGGGAGCTGTTTTTT.